This T cell receptor (beta chain) derives from a study of cytomegalovirus exposure and HLA in healthy donors. Study conclusions and caveats: Researchers counted 150 to 200 TCR beta chains as cytomegalovirus-associated. Most of the CMV-associated TCR beta chains (in a later analysis) appeared to be HLA-restricted.

Notes on this clone: Its target is not known.

The germline V and J ends were trimmed by 0 bases and 3 bases, with 23 bases remaining between them. CDR1 is SNHLY and CDR2 is FYNNEI in the germline V gene. The CDR3 covers 19 residues. The primer mix had 60 Vbeta and 13 Jbeta primers. Measured with immunoSEQ multiplex PCR; TCRdb has only the in-frame clones, and not every one. The repertoire holds 150,000 to 200,000 clones, 60% to 80% seen once, with 6.3% in the top ten. The rearrangement uses TRBV2 and TRBJ2-5; a possible D gene is TRBD2 (5 bases). The sequenced material came from PBMCs. The receptor comes from a man between 40 and 49 years old in good health and CMV-seropositive. CDR3 amino acids: CASSEASVFAGESEETQYF. Written as DNA, the CDR3 is TGTGCCAGCAGTGAAGCCAGTGTCTTTGCGGGTGAGAGCGAAGAGACCCAGTACTTC.